A few counts support the clone carrying this T cell receptor (beta chain). Its antigen is currently unknown. The entry originates in a study of cytomegalovirus exposure and HLA in healthy donors. Study-wide results and limits: Earlier findings revealed that most TCR beta V segments proved productive either about 90% or about 30% of the time.

The V end lost 2 bases, the J end lost 2 bases, and 12 bases lay between the germline ends. There are 15 residues in the CDR3. Germline V gene lookup returns CDR1 MNHEY and CDR2 SVGAGI. The primer mix had 60 Vbeta and 13 Jbeta primers. Profiled with immunoSEQ multiplex PCR; TCRdb holds only in-frame clones, not every one. The sample shows 150,000 to 200,000 clones, over 75% of them seen only once. This sequence was found in a man aged 40-49 years in good health and CMV-seropositive. Sequenced material: PBMCs. The chain carries TRBV6-5 and TRBJ2-5; perhaps TRBD2 as D (6 bases). The CDR3 nucleotides are TGTGCCAGCAGTTACGGCGGCGGGATACAAGAGACCCAGTACTTC. Translated: CASSYGGGIQETQYF.